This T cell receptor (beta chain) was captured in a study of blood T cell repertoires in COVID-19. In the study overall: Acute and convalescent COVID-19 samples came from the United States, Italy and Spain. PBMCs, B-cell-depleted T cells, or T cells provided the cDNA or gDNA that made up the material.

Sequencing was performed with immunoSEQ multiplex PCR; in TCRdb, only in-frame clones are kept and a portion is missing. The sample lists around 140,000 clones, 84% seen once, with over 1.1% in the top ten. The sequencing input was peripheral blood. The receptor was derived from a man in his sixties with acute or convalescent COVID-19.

CDR3 region: CASSYHLTGGYEQYF. CDR3 DNA sequence: TGTGCCAGCAGTTACCATTTGACAGGGGGCTACGAGCAGTACTTC. The chain combines TRBV6-5 with TRBJ2-7; 9 bases match TRBD1. V trimming: 2 bases; J trimming: 3 bases; junction bases outside the gene matches: 5. This CDR3 contains 15 residues. Germline V lookup: CDR1 MNHEY, CDR2 SVGAGI.